The entry below describes one TCR beta chain. These data originate in a study of control samples from healthy donors and cancer patients. This CDR3 spans 15 amino acids. CDR1 and CDR2 from the germline V gene are SGHRS and YFSETQ. V was trimmed by 4 bases and J by 7 bases, leaving 20 bases between them. Measured with immunoSEQ multiplex PCR; TCRdb has only the in-frame clones, and not every one. The sample yields 150,000 or so clones, over 75% seen once. This TCR derives from a man between 40 and 49 years old in good health. V gene TRBV5-1 combines with J gene TRBJ2-5, with a weak D call TRBD2 (5 bases). Sequencing was done on a sample of blood. The CDR3 loop reads CASSLRTGEIVTQYF. CDR3 DNA: TGCGCCAGCAGCCTCCGGACTGGGGAAATTGTGACCCAGTACTTC.